This entry features one T cell receptor (beta chain) sequence. Germline V CDR1 and CDR2: LGHNT, FRNRAP. The CDR3 has 17 residues. V lost 2 bases and J 4 bases, leaving 18 bases between the germline ends. The data derive from a study of technical replicates of blood from a few donors. Assay used: immunoSEQ multiplex PCR; TCRdb lists only in-frame clones, some missing. The repertoire holds around 98,000 clones, approximately 95% seen once, with roughly 0.23% in the top ten. The gene calls are TRBV12-5 and TRBJ2-1, with D perhaps matching TRBD2 (7 bases). This TCR came from a human donor in good health. Source material: T cells isolated from PBMCs. CDR3 DNA sequence: TGTGCTAGTGGTTTGACCTTGGGGGGGGGCAATTACAATGAGCAGTTCTTC. It translates to CASGLTLGGGNYNEQFF.